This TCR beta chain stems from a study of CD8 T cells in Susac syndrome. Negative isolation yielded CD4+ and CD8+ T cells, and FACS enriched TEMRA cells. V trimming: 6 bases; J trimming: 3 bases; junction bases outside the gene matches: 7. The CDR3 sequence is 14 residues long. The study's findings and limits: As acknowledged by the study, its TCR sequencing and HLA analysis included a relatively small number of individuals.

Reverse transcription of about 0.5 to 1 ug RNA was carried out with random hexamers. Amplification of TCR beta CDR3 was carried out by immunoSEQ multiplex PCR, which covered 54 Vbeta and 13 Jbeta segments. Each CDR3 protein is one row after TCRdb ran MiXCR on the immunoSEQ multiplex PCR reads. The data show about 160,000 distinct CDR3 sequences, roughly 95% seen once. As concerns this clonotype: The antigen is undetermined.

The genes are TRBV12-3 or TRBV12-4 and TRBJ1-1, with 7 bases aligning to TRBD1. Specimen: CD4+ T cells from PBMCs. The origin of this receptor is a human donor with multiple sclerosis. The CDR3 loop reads CASRTGDEDTEAFF. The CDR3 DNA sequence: TGTGCCAGCAGAACAGGGGATGAGGACACTGAAGCTTTCTTT.